Given below is one T cell receptor (beta chain) in context. This clone was detected only once. It lacks a known antigen. Nothing much larger sits one base from this clone, and base qualities are not available. TCRbeta CDR3 regions were amplified from genomic DNA using the immunoSEQ Assay, a bias-controlled multiplex PCR. Regarding the original processing steps: Nucleated cell counts per sample were estimated from amplification of reference gene primers within the assay. To quantify the absolute abundance of each unique TCRbeta CDR3 rearrangement, sequence reads were collapsed and filtered. For each sample, productive Simpson clonality was calculated as the square root of Simpson's diversity index across productive rearrangements. TCRdb mirrors the immuneACCESS table, restricted to in-frame sequences. Some clones are absent from its copies; in checked studies, under half trace to an unresolved V gene, and the reason for the others is unknown. V, J and clone size reflect that table, while D and trimming were determined from the DNA. The sample profile shows some 320,000 clones; roughly 90% of them were found once. The ten largest clones represent 2.6% of the sample.

This specimen comes from a study of blood T cell repertoires in COVID-19 (dated by TCRdb to about 2020). For context, the study as a whole: Collaborator samples came from the United States, Italy and Spain and covered acute and convalescent phases of COVID-19. The sample metadata nearly always contained a de-identified subject ID, COVID-19 status, age in years and sex. The repertoires were released in a freely available public database meant as a resource for research on the immune response to SARS-CoV-2. The dataset comprised deeply sampled blood TCRbeta repertoires from subjects exposed to, actively infected with, or recovered from COVID-19. The prospective study material was composed of cDNA or gDNA derived from T cells, B-cell-depleted T cells, or PBMCs. Where available, HLA class I and class II types were obtained from metadata supplied by the sample provider rather than from assay-based typing. The samples were drawn from two sources: the first 160 participants of the ongoing ImmuneRACE study, and fewer than 1,500 subjects contributed by 6 global collaborators. On the study overall, not on this receptor specifically: The amount of clinical and demographic metadata varied by source and participant and was provided uncurated.

Deletion took 0 bases off V and 6 bases off J, with a span of 11 bases between the germline ends. As encoded in the germline V gene, CDR1 is MNHEY while CDR2 is SVGEGT. The CDR3, from cysteine to phenylalanine, totals 14 residues. Here the CDR3 DNA is all that survives: 42 bases in frame from base 1. In the prospective study, participants were 18 to 89 years old, resided in around 25 geographic areas of the United States, and were enrolled through a virtual design. In the prospective study, participants were assigned to cohorts based on the clinical history participants reported in a screening survey and a study questionnaire. Recovered participants in ImmuneRACE Cohort 3 were defined as having two consecutive negative NP/OP PCR tests, clearance from a healthcare professional, or resolution of symptoms. Each participant in the prospective study had whole blood, serum and a nasopharyngeal or oropharyngeal swab collected by mobile phlebotomists. Additional blood draws and questionnaires over an approximately 2-month period could optionally be provided by prospective study participants. Before DNA extraction, blood samples from the prospective study were shipped at room temperature or frozen.

Sequencing used PBMCs or T cells enriched from blood (not recorded which). The rearrangement joined TRBV6-2 or TRBV6-3 to TRBJ1-2; a tentative D call is TRBD1 (5 bases match). The clonotype comes from a man aged 55 to 69 who had recovered from COVID-19. The CDR3 protein: CASSYSRRADGYTF. In nucleotides, the sequence is TGTGCCAGCAGTTACTCGCGCAGGGCGGATGGCTACACCTTC.